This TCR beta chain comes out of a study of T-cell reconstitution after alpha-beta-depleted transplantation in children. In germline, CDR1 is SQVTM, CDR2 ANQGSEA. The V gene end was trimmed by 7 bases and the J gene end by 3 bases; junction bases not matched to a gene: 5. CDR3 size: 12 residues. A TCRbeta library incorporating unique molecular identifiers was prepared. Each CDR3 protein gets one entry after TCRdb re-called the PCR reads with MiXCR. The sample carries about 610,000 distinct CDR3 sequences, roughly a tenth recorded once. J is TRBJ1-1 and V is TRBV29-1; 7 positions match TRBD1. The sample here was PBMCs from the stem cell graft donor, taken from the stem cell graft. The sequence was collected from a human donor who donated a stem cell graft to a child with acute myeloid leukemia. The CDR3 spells CSAQGWDTEAFF. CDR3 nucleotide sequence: TGCAGCGCACAGGGGTGGGACACTGAAGCTTTCTTT.